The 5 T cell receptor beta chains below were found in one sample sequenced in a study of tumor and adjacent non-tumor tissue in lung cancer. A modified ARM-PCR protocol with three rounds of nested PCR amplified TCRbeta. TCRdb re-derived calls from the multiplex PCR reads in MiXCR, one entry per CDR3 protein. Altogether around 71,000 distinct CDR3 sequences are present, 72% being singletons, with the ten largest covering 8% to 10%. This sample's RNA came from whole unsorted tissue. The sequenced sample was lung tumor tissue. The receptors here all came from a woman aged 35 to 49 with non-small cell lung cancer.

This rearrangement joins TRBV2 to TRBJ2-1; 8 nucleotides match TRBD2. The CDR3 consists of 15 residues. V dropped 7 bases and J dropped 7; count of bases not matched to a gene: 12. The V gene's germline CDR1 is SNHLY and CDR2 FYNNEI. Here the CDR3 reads CASTIGGGPGNEQFF. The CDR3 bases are TGTGCCAGCACCATCGGGGGGGGGCCAGGGAATGAGCAGTTCTTC.

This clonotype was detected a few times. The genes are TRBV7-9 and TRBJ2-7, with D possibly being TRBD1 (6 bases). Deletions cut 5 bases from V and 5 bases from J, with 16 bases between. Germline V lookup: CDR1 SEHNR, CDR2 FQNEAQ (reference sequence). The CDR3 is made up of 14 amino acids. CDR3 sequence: CASSPARGKNEQYF. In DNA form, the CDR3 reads TGTGCCAGCAGCCCGGCGAGGGGGAAAAACGAGCAGTACTTC.

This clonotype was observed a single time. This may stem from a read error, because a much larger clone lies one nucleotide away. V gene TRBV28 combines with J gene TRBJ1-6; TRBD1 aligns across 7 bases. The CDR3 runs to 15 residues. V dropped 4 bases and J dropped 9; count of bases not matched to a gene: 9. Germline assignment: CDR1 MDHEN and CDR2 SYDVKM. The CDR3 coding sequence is TGTGCCAGCAGTTCTGTGACAGGGCGGAGTTCACCCCTCCACTTT. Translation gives CASSSVTGRSSPLHF.

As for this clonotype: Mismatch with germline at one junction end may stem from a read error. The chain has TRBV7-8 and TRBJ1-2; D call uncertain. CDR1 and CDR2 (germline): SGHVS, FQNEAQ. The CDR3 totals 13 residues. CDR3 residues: CTSTSGMRYGYTF. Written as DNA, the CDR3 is TGTACCAGCACATCGGGGATGCGCTATGGCTACACCTTC. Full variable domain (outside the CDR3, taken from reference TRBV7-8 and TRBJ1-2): GAGVSQSPRYKVAKRGQDVALRCDPISGHVSLFWYQQALGQGPEFLTYFQNEAQLDKSGLPSDRFFAERPEGSVSTLKIQRTQQEDSAVYLCTSTSGMRYGYTFGSGTRLTVV.

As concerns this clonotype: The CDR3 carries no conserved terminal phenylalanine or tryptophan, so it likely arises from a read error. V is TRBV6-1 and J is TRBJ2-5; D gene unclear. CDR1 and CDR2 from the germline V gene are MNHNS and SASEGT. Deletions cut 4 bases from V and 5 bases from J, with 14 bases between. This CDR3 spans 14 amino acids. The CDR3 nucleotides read TGTGCCAGCAGTGGAATGACGGATTGGGAGACCCAGTACCTC. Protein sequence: CASSGMTDWETQYL.